What follows are 27 T cell receptor beta chains derived from one specimen sequenced in a study of blood T cell repertoires in COVID-19. Profiled with immunoSEQ multiplex PCR; TCRdb holds only in-frame clones, not every one. The sample holds tens of thousands of clones, nearly 85% seen once. The sequencing input was peripheral blood. The receptors were sampled from an elderly woman with acute or convalescent COVID-19.

The chain joins TRBV19 to TRBJ1-5; 10 nucleotides match TRBD1. V dropped 4 bases and J dropped 7; count of bases not matched to a gene: 4. The CDR3 is 14 amino acids. Germline lookup yields CDR1 LNHDA and CDR2 SQIVND (reference sequence). CDR3: CASSTRTGGQPQHF. CDR3 DNA: TGTGCCAGTAGTACTCGGACAGGGGGACAGCCCCAGCATTTT.

The chain's CDR3 is CASSSLAGTHTQYF. The CDR3 DNA follows: TGTGCCAGCAGCTCTCTAGCGGGGACGCATACGCAGTATTTT. The J gene is TRBJ2-3, the V gene TRBV5-4; 9 bases match TRBD2. There are 14 residues in the CDR3. Germline values: CDR1 SGHNT, CDR2 YYREEE (reference sequence). Trimming cost V 3 bases and J 7 bases; bases outside gene matches: 6.

The chain is built from TRBV6-6 and TRBJ1-3; TRBD1 might be the D (5 bases). The V end was cut by 6 bases, the J end by 0 bases, with 12 bases between. This CDR3 spans 15 amino acids. Looked up from germline, CDR1 is MNHNY and CDR2 is SVGAGI (reference sequence). The CDR3 nucleotides read TGTGCCAGCAGGGCCAGGGCGGACTCTGGAAACACCATATATTTT. Its protein is CASRARADSGNTIYF.

This chain links TRBV10-3 with TRBJ1-2, with a weak D call TRBD1 (5 bases). The germline V gene encodes CDR1 ENHRY and CDR2 SYGVKD. The V end was cut by 0 bases, the J end by 3 bases, with 11 bases between. The CDR3 extends over 15 amino acids. The CDR3 spells CAISESAGWDYGYTF. CDR3 nucleotides: TGTGCCATCAGTGAGTCGGCAGGGTGGGACTATGGCTACACCTTC.

This chain links TRBV19 with TRBJ1-5; TRBD1 agrees at 7 bases. Germline CDR1 LNHDA, CDR2 SQIVND (reference sequence). The CDR3 loop spans 15 amino acids. Trimming took 4 bases from V and 0 from J; bases not matched to a gene: 3. CDR3: CASSTTGVSNQPQHF. CDR3 bases: TGTGCCAGTAGTACCACAGGGGTTAGCAATCAGCCCCAGCATTTT.

This rearrangement joins TRBV5-1 to TRBJ2-5, with 8 bases aligning to TRBD1. V trimming: 3 bases; J trimming: 5 bases; junction bases outside the gene matches: 6. The CDR3 consists of 14 residues. Germline CDR1 SGHRS, CDR2 YFSETQ. CDR3 amino acids: CASSSVDRAETQYF. The CDR3 nucleotides are TGCGCCAGCAGCTCCGTGGACAGGGCCGAGACCCAGTACTTC.

The chain is built from TRBV7-2 and TRBJ2-3; TRBD1 is a possible D gene (5 bases). The CDR3 sequence is 14 residues long. Between the trimmed V and J ends, which lost 1 base and 2 bases, there was a span of 7 bases. CDR1 is SGHTA and CDR2 is FQGNSA in the germline V gene. The CDR3 region is CASSLGQLTDTQYF. The CDR3 region has the DNA TGTGCCAGCAGCTTAGGACAGCTCACAGATACGCAGTATTTT.

V usage is TRBV7-2 and J usage is TRBJ1-5; D might be TRBD1 (6 bases). Germline V gives CDR1 SGHTA, CDR2 FQGNSA. This CDR3 has 15 amino acids. Trimming pared 3 bases from V and 4 bases from J, leaving 13 bases between. For the CDR3, the DNA is TGTGCCAGCAGCTTCACCACAGGGACAAATCAGCCCCAGCATTTT. It encodes CASSFTTGTNQPQHF.

The V and J genes are TRBV18 and TRBJ2-2, with D tentatively TRBD2 (5 bases). The CDR3 length is 14 residues. Germline V gene data show CDR1 as KGHSH and CDR2 as LQKENI. V lost 3 bases and J 3 bases, leaving 8 bases between the germline ends. CDR3 nucleotides: TGTGCCAGCTCACCTTCGCGGGACACCGGGGAGCTGTTTTTT. This gives the protein CASSPSRDTGELFF.

The gene calls are TRBV19 and TRBJ2-7; possible D gene TRBD2, 6 bases. Trimming took 7 bases from V and 3 from J, leaving 16 bases between them. The length of the CDR3 is 14 residues. CDR1 is LNHDA and CDR2 is SQIVND in the germline V gene (reference sequence). Written as DNA, the CDR3 is TGTGCCAGTACACCGACTAGTATCGTCTACGAGCAGTACTTC. Amino acids: CASTPTSIVYEQYF.

CDR3 sequence: CASRGQGGNQPQHF. Here the CDR3 DNA reads TGTGCCAGCAGAGGACAGGGAGGCAATCAGCCCCAGCATTTT. V and J are TRBV2 and TRBJ1-5; 8 bases match TRBD1. J lost 2 bases, V lost 6 bases, and 3 bases had no gene match. Germline V gene data show CDR1 as SNHLY and CDR2 as FYNNEI. This CDR3 has 14 amino acids.

The chain recombines TRBV30 with TRBJ2-7, with TRBD1 identical over 9 bases. Germline V gives CDR1 GTSNPN, CDR2 SVGIG (reference sequence). The CDR3 spans 15 residues. V shed 3 bases and J 2 bases; nucleotides not matched to a gene: 8. The CDR3 loop reads CAWSAGQGWTYEQYF. The CDR3 DNA is TGTGCCTGGAGCGCGGGACAGGGTTGGACCTACGAGCAGTACTTC.

The gene calls are TRBV7-9 and TRBJ2-7; 7 nucleotides line up with TRBD2. V gave up 0 bases and J gave up 6 bases; unmatched junction bases: 2. Looked up from germline, CDR1 is SEHNR and CDR2 is FQNEAQ (reference sequence). CDR3 length: 13 amino acids. CDR3 residues: CASSLATGGEQYF. Written as DNA, the CDR3 is TGTGCCAGCAGCTTAGCGACGGGGGGCGAGCAGTACTTC.

The J gene is TRBJ2-7, the V gene TRBV5-1; 8 bases are a match to TRBD1. Losses at the gene ends were 4 bases for V and 5 bases for J; bases not matched to a gene: 11. Germline V gene data show CDR1 as SGHRS and CDR2 as YFSETQ. This CDR3 has 15 amino acids. CDR3 bases: TGCGCCAGCAGCATTGAGGTCTGGACAGGGAACGAGCAGTACTTC. It encodes CASSIEVWTGNEQYF.

The CDR3 protein is CASSVDELQPQHF. The CDR3 DNA reads TGTGCCAGCAGCGTAGATGAACTCCAGCCCCAGCATTTT. The chain has TRBV9 and TRBJ1-5, with D unresolved. Looked up from germline, CDR1 is SGDLS and CDR2 is YYNGEE. This CDR3 spans 13 amino acids. The V end was cut by 0 bases, the J end by 7 bases, with 8 bases between.

The V call is TRBV30, the J call TRBJ2-7, with D possibly matching TRBD1 (5 bases). The CDR3 is 12 amino acids. V was cut by 2 bases and J by 3 bases, with 8 bases left in between. CDR1 GTSNPN and CDR2 SVGIG come from the germline V gene (reference sequence). DNA of the CDR3: TGTGCCTGGAGTTCGACAGTCTACGAGCAGTACTTC. It is translated as CAWSSTVYEQYF.

This clone was counted between two and nine times. This chain joins TRBV5-4 and TRBJ2-7; a weak D match, TRBD2 (5 bases). V shed 4 bases and J shed 2 bases, with 19 bases lying between them. CDR1 SGHNT and CDR2 YYREEE come from the germline V gene (reference sequence). The CDR3 contains 16 residues. The CDR3 loop is CASSPGGAGRPYEQYF. The CDR3 DNA follows: TGTGCCAGCAGCCCCGGCGGCGCGGGCCGACCCTACGAGCAGTACTTC.

V usage is TRBV5-1 and J usage is TRBJ2-7, with 11 bases identical to TRBD2. The CDR3 extends over 15 amino acids. Trimming removed 2 bases from V and 1 base from J; junction bases left unmatched: 2. Germline V lookup: CDR1 SGHRS, CDR2 YFSETQ. The CDR3 loop is CASSLGTSGSYEQYF. The CDR3 DNA sequence: TGCGCCAGCAGCTTAGGGACTAGCGGTTCCTACGAGCAGTACTTC.

The chain combines TRBV4-3 with TRBJ2-1; 9 bases align to TRBD2. The CDR3 runs 19 residues. V shed 3 bases and J 4 bases; nucleotides not matched to a gene: 16. Germline V gene data show CDR1 as LGHNA and CDR2 as YSLEER. CDR3 protein: CASSQRAADLRGGYNEQFF. The CDR3 bases are TGCGCCAGCAGCCAGCGTGCAGCGGACTTGCGGGGGGGGTACAATGAGCAGTTCTTC.

The chain uses TRBV10-3 and TRBJ1-2; 7 bases line up with TRBD1. Germline values: CDR1 ENHRY, CDR2 SYGVKD. V was clipped by 9 bases and J by 4 bases; unmatched bases: 8. The CDR3 sequence is 13 residues long. This chain's CDR3 is CAMQGEWGYGYTF. The CDR3 DNA is TGTGCCATGCAGGGGGAGTGGGGCTATGGCTACACCTTC.

The chain employs TRBV21-1 and TRBJ2-7; the table's D call, TRBD2, has no DNA check behind it. TRBV21-1 is reported as a pseudogene. This CDR3 has 15 residues. The CDR3 DNA follows: TGTGCCAGCAGCAAAGGGCAGAGGAGCTCCTACGAGCAGTACTTC. Protein: CASSKGQRSSYEQYF.

The rearrangement uses TRBV29-1 and TRBJ2-5, with 7 bases lining up with TRBD1. CDR1 and CDR2 from the germline V gene are SQVTM and ANQGSEA. This CDR3 has 13 amino acids. The trim removed 6 bases at V and 5 bases at J, leaving 9 bases unmatched. CDR3 protein: CSVRQGGTETQYF. The DNA for the CDR3 is TGCAGCGTCCGACAGGGTGGTACGGAGACCCAGTACTTC.

The chain joins TRBV11-2 to TRBJ2-5; D perhaps matches TRBD1 (6 bases). This CDR3 is 17 amino acids long. V was trimmed by 1 base and J by 4 bases, leaving 19 bases between them. CDR1 is SGHAT and CDR2 is FQNNGV in the germline V gene. CDR3 protein: CASSLVGMFRGGETQYF. CDR3 DNA: TGTGCCAGCAGCTTAGTGGGGATGTTCAGGGGTGGAGAGACCCAGTACTTC.

The V call is TRBV6-5, the J call TRBJ2-7, with TRBD1 as a possible D gene (5 bases). V lost 6 bases and J 2 bases, leaving 11 bases between the germline ends. Looked up from germline, CDR1 is MNHEY and CDR2 is SVGAGI. This CDR3 is 13 amino acids long. The CDR3: CASSQGSTYEQYF. The CDR3 DNA is TGTGCCAGCAGCCAGGGATCTACCTACGAGCAGTACTTC.

The chain links TRBV19 to TRBJ2-1, with 8 bases fitting TRBD2. This CDR3 contains 14 residues. Trimming took 6 bases from V and 7 from J; bases not matched to a gene: 8. Germline V CDR1 and CDR2: LNHDA, SQIVND (reference sequence). In DNA, the CDR3 is TGTGCCAGTAGCACCGGGGGGGCTGGGAATGAGCAGTTCTTC. Amino acid sequence: CASSTGGAGNEQFF.

The V call is TRBV29-1, the J call TRBJ2-5; TRBD1 matches at 7 bases. J gave up 5 bases and V 2 bases, and 2 bases lay outside the gene matches. The CDR3 consists of 12 residues. Germline V gives CDR1 SQVTM, CDR2 ANQGSEA. In DNA form, the CDR3 reads TGCAGCGTTGAACAGGGGGACGAGACCCAGTACTTC. Translating it yields CSVEQGDETQYF.

The chain has TRBV9 and TRBJ2-3; weak D call: TRBD2 (5 bases). This CDR3 region has 15 residues. Germline CDR1 SGDLS, CDR2 YYNGEE. Deletions cut 0 bases from V and 5 bases from J, with 13 bases between. The CDR3 protein is CASSVVGGEGDTQYF. The CDR3, as DNA: TGTGCCAGCAGCGTAGTGGGCGGAGAGGGAGATACGCAGTATTTT.